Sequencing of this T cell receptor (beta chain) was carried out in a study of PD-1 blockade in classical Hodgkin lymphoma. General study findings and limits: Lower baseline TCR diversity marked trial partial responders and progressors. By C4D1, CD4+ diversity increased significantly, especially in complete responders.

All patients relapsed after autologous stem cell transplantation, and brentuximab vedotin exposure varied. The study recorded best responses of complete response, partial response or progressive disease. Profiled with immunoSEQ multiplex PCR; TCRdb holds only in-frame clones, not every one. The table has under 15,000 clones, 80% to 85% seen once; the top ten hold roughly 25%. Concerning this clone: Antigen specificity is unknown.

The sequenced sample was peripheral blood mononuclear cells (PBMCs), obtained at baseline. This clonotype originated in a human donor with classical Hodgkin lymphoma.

CDR3 in amino acids: CASSLDSSYEQYF. DNA of the CDR3: TGTGCCAGCAGTTTGGACAGCTCCTACGAGCAGTACTTC. The V and J genes are TRBV27 and TRBJ2-7, with a weak D call TRBD1 (6 bases). This CDR3 comprises 13 residues. The V gene's germline CDR1 is MNHEY and CDR2 SMNVEV (reference sequence). V was trimmed by 3 bases and J by 0 bases, leaving 6 bases between them.